Below, 18 T cell receptor beta chains from the same sample are listed, as sequenced in a study of patients and donors after allogeneic stem cell transplantation. TCRdb re-called the RT-PCR reads with MiXCR, one entry per CDR3 protein. The sample holds about 57,000 distinct CDR3 sequences, about an eighth seen once. Sequenced input: blood, either unsorted or a sorted T cell fraction (not recorded which). Receptors originate from a human donor who was either an allogeneic HSCT recipient or a stem cell or donor lymphocyte infusion donor (not recorded which). It is not recorded whose cells these are; they may come from a transplant donor.

In this sample, this clonotype turned up a few times. The J gene is TRBJ2-2, the V gene TRBV6-2 or TRBV6-3; 7 nucleotides match TRBD1. With 2 bases clipped from V and 3 bases from J, the junction kept 3 bases outside the gene matches. CDR3 length equals 15 residues. Germline CDR1 and CDR2: MNHEY and SVGEGT. CDR3 protein: CASSYEGADTGELFF. The CDR3 DNA reads as TGTGCCAGCAGTTACGAGGGGGCGGACACCGGGGAGCTGTTTTTT.

CDR3 nucleotides: TGTGCCAGCTCACCATCGGGGGGCACAGATACGCAGTATTTT. Translation: CASSPSGGTDTQYF. The chain recombines TRBV18 with TRBJ2-3, with TRBD2 as a possible D gene (6 bases). The CDR3 consists of 14 residues. With 2 bases removed from V and 1 base from J, the gap between germline ends came to 7 bases. CDR1 is KGHSH, CDR2 LQKENI, per germline.

At least ten counts were recorded for this clonotype. The chain couples TRBV9 to TRBJ2-1; 7 positions agree with TRBD2. Germline CDR1 is SGDLS and CDR2 is YYNGEE. V shed 0 bases, J shed 2 bases, and the junction held 2 bases outside the gene matches. The length of the CDR3 is 15 residues. CDR3 coding DNA: TGTGCCAGCAGCGTAGGCGGGAGTACCTACAATGAGCAGTTCTTC. Residues: CASSVGGSTYNEQFF. Full variable domain (missing parts from reference TRBV9 and TRBJ2-1): DSGVTQTPKHLITATGQRVTLRCSPRSGDLSVYWYQQSLDQGLQFLIQYYNGEERAKGNILERFSAQQFPDLHSELNLSSLELGDSALYFCASSVGGSTYNEQFFGPGTRLTVL.

The chain recombines TRBV6-5 with TRBJ2-3; perhaps D is TRBD1 or TRBD2 (5 bases each). This CDR3 is 16 amino acids long. Per the germline V gene, CDR1 is MNHEY and CDR2 is SVGAGI. Trimming left V 10 bases short and J 0 bases short, with 20 bases between. CDR3 in amino acids: CANADPYGTSTDTQYF. The CDR3 coding sequence is TGTGCCAACGCGGACCCCTACGGGACCAGCACAGATACGCAGTATTTT.

The chain has TRBV7-2 and TRBJ2-4, with D perhaps being TRBD1 or TRBD2 (5 bases each). The CDR3 is made up of 14 amino acids. Trimming cost V 5 bases and J 8 bases, with 16 bases left between them. Germline CDR1 reads SGHTA; CDR2 reads FQGNSA. In DNA form, the CDR3 reads TGTGCCAGCAGCCCGGGACGGGCGAAGGACATTCAGTACTTC. It specifies CASSPGRAKDIQYF.

V gene TRBV20-1 combines with J gene TRBJ2-1; 7 bases match TRBD2. The length of the CDR3 is 14 residues. Germline V lookup: CDR1 DFQATT, CDR2 SNEGSKA (reference sequence). The trim removed 2 bases at V and 4 bases at J, leaving 5 bases unmatched. CDR3 protein: CSARRLADYNEQFF. The CDR3, as DNA: TGCAGTGCTAGACGTCTAGCGGATTACAATGAGCAGTTCTTC.

In this sample, this clonotype turned up many times. The chain combines TRBV7-8 with TRBJ1-2; 12 bases align to TRBD1. V lost 0 bases to trimming and J lost 5 bases; unmatched junction nucleotides: 4. CDR1 is SGHVS and CDR2 is FQNEAQ in the germline V gene. This CDR3 is built from 16 residues. CDR3 protein: CASSLAGQGASYGYTF. As DNA, the CDR3 is TGTGCCAGCAGCTTAGCGGGACAGGGGGCGTCATATGGCTACACCTTC.

This clonotype showed up many times. The chain employs TRBV4-1 and TRBJ1-2; D unresolved. Per germline, CDR1 MGHRA and CDR2 YSYEKL. The V end was cut by 4 bases, the J end by 4 bases, with 10 bases between. The CDR3 covers 13 residues. CDR3 sequence: CASSPAAAYGYTF. The CDR3 DNA sequence: TGCGCCAGCAGCCCCGCCGCCGCCTATGGCTACACCTTC.

A note on this clonotype: A single base separates this from a much larger clone, so it may be a read error. A read error is likely, as this CDR3 ends without the conserved phenylalanine or tryptophan. It is unclear where the CDR3 begins or ends on the DNA, so no DNA is shown, and the CDR3 is as TCRdb lists it. The chain is built from TRBV29-1 and TRBJ1-2; the D call TRBD1 from the table was never checked on the DNA. Per the germline V gene, CDR1 is SQVTM and CDR2 is ANQGSEA. Including both end residues, the CDR3 is 13 amino acids long. The CDR3 protein is CSGAETGNYGYTC.

This chain uses TRBV20-1 with TRBJ1-5; tentative D call: TRBD1 (5 bases). In germline, CDR1 is DFQATT, CDR2 SNEGSKA (reference sequence). CDR3 length: 14 residues. V was cut by 3 bases and J by 0 bases, with 9 bases left in between. The CDR3 reads CSARVGVSNQPQHF. CDR3 DNA: TGCAGTGCTAGGGTGGGGGTTAGCAATCAGCCCCAGCATTTT.

This chain joins TRBV5-1 and TRBJ2-4; 8 bases match TRBD2. CDR3 size: 12 residues. Germline-derived CDR1 and CDR2 are SGHRS and YFSETQ. Trimming at V came to 4 bases and at J to 14 bases, leaving 8 bases not matched to a gene. The CDR3 sequence: CASSAGTRDKYF. The CDR3 nucleotides are TGCGCCAGCAGCGCGGGGACTAGGGATAAGTACTTC.

This clonotype appeared a few times. The chain employs TRBV7-9 and TRBJ2-3, with 7 bases that match TRBD2. After removal of 2 bases from V and 4 bases from J, the junction contained 6 bases not matched to a gene. The CDR3 has 15 amino acids. CDR1 SEHNR and CDR2 FQNEAQ come from the germline V gene (reference sequence). CDR3 DNA sequence: TGTGCCAGCAGCTTATCAGTGGGAGGGGCAGATACGCAGTATTTT. Translating gives CASSLSVGGADTQYF.

The rearrangement uses TRBV7-8 and TRBJ2-7; D possibly matches TRBD1 or TRBD2 (5 bases each). Germline loops: CDR1 SGHVS, CDR2 FQNEAQ. The CDR3 spans 17 residues. The ends were cut back, 0 bases at V and 0 bases at J, with 15 bases in the middle. DNA for the CDR3: TGTGCCAGCAGCTTAGCGGGAGAGGGGAAAGCCTCCTACGAGCAGTACTTC. This gives the protein CASSLAGEGKASYEQYF. The full variable domain, in which reference TRBV7-8 and TRBJ2-7 provide the parts outside the CDR3, is GAGVSQSPRYKVAKRGQDVALRCDPISGHVSLFWYQQALGQGPEFLTYFQNEAQLDKSGLPSDRFFAERPEGSVSTLKIQRTQQEDSAVYLCASSLAGEGKASYEQYFGPGTRLTVT.

This clonotype was seen a handful of times. The rearrangement joins TRBV15 to TRBJ1-5; TRBD1 matches 9 bases. Germline assignment: CDR1 LNHNV and CDR2 YYDKDF (reference sequence). V shed 4 bases, J shed 4 bases, and the junction held 2 bases outside the gene matches. There are 14 residues in the CDR3. CDR3 bases: TGTGCCACCAGCACCGGGACAGGGAATCAGCCCCAGCATTTT. Residues: CATSTGTGNQPQHF.

Many counts were recorded for this clonotype. This chain links TRBV20-1 with TRBJ1-1; tentatively, D is TRBD1 (5 bases). CDR3 length: 14 amino acids. Looked up from germline, CDR1 is DFQATT and CDR2 is SNEGSKA (reference sequence). Trimming took 1 base from V and 4 from J, leaving 13 bases between them. CDR3 DNA sequence: TGCAGTGCTAGAGTACCCACCGGGGCCACTGAAGCTTTCTTT. Protein sequence: CSARVPTGATEAFF.

The chain is built from TRBV7-3 and TRBJ2-5; a weak D match, TRBD2 (6 bases). V dropped 2 bases and J dropped 5 bases, with 15 bases sitting between them. CDR1 is SGHTA, CDR2 FQGTGA, per germline. This CDR3 region has 15 residues. CDR3 in amino acids: CASSLGGKQMETQYF. The CDR3 DNA follows: TGTGCCAGCAGCTTAGGGGGGAAGCAGATGGAGACCCAGTACTTC.

The rearrangement links TRBV29-1 to TRBJ2-7; 7 bases agree with TRBD1. Losses at the gene ends were 6 bases for V and 1 base for J; bases not matched to a gene: 9. This CDR3 comprises 14 residues. Looked up from germline, CDR1 is SQVTM and CDR2 is ANQGSEA. The CDR3 sequence: CSVETTTGSYEQYF. CDR3 in DNA: TGCAGCGTCGAGACCACGACAGGGTCCTACGAGCAGTACTTC.

This clonotype was detected a few times. The chain joins TRBV6-5 to TRBJ2-3; D not resolved. The CDR3 is 10 amino acids. From germline, CDR1 is MNHEY and CDR2 SVGAGI. V dropped 7 bases and J dropped 5 bases, with 4 bases sitting between them. The CDR3 region has the DNA TGTGCCAGCACAGGAGATACGCAGTATTTT. This gives the protein CASTGDTQYF.